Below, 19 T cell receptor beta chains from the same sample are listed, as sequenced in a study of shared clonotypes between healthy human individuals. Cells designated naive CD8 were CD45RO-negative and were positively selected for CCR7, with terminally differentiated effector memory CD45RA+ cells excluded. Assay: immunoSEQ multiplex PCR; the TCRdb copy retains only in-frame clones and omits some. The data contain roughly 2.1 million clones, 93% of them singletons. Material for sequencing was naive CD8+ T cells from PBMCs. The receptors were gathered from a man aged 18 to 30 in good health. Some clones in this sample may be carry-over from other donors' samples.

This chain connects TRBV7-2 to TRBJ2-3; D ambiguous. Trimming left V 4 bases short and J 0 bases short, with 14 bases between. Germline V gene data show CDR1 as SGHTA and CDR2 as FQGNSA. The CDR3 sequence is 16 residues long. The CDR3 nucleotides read TGTGCCAGCAGCTCGGATTTTAGTTATAGCACAGATACGCAGTATTTT. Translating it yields CASSSDFSYSTDTQYF.

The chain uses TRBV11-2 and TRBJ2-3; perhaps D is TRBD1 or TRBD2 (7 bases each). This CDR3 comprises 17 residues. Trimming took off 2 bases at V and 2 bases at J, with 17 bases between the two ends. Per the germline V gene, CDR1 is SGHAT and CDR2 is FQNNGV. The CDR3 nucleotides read TGTGCCAGCAGCTTATCTCCAGGGGGGGCGATCACAGATACGCAGTATTTT. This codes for CASSLSPGGAITDTQYF.

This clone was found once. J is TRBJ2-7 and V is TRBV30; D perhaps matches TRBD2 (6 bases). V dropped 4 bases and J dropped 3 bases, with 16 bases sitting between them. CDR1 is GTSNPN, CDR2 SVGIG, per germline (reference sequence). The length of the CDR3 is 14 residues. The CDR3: CAWTTSSVYYEQYF. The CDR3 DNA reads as TGTGCCTGGACCACTAGCTCAGTTTACTACGAGCAGTACTTC.

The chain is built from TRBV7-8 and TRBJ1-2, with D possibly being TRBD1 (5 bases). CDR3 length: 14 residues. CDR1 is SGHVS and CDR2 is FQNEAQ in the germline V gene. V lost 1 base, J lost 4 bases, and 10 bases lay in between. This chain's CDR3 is CASSLVQGSYGYTF. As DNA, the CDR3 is TGTGCCAGCAGCTTAGTCCAGGGAAGCTATGGCTACACCTTC.

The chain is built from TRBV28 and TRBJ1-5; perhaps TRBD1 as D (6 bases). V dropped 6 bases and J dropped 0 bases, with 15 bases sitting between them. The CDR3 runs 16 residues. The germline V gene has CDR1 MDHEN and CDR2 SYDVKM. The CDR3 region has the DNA TGTGCCAGCAGCTGGGGGGGGCCGTATAGCAATCAGCCCCAGCATTTT. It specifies CASSWGGPYSNQPQHF.

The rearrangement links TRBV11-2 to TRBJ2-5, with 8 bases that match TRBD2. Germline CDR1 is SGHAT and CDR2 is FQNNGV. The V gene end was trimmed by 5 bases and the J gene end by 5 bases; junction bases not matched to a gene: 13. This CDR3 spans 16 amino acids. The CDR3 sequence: CASSAGHGRDTETQYF. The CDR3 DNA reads TGTGCCAGCAGCGCCGGCCACGGGAGGGACACGGAGACCCAGTACTTC.

The CDR3 DNA follows: TGTGCCAGTAGTATAGTTCCGCGAGGGTACACTGAAGCTTTCTTT. It encodes CASSIVPRGYTEAFF. The gene calls are TRBV19 and TRBJ1-1; D is unclear. V gave up 1 base and J gave up 3 bases, with 12 bases separating them. Germline V gives CDR1 LNHDA, CDR2 SQIVND (reference sequence). The length of the CDR3 is 15 residues.

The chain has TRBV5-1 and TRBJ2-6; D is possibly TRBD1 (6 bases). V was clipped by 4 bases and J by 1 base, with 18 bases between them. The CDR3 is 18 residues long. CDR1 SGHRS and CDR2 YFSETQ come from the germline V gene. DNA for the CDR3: TGCGCCAGCAGCCCGCCGGACAGAAAGACATCTGGGGCCAACGTCCTGACTTTC. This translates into CASSPPDRKTSGANVLTF. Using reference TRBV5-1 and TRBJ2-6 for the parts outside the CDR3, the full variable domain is KAGVTQTPRYLIKTRGQQVTLSCSPISGHRSVSWYQQTPGQGLQFLFEYFSETQRNKGNFPGRFSGRQFSNSRSEMNVSTLELGDSALYLCASSPPDRKTSGANVLTFGAGSRLTVL.

In nucleotides, the CDR3 is TGTGCCAGCAGCAAAGAGATAAGGACAGTCGGGCGGGATAACTACAATGAGCAGTTCTTC. This codes for CASSKEIRTVGRDNYNEQFF. The chain combines TRBV21-1 with TRBJ2-1. TRBV21-1 is a known pseudogene. The CDR3 runs 20 residues.

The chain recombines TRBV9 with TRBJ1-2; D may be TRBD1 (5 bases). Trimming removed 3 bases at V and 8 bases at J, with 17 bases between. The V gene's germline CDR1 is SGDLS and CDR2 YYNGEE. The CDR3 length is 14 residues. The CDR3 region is CASSAPPAGRGYTF. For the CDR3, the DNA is TGTGCCAGCAGCGCTCCCCCGGCGGGACGGGGCTACACCTTC.

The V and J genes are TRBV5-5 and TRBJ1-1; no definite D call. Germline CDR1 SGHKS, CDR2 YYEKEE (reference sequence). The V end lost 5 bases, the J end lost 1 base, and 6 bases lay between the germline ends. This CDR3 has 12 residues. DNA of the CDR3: TGTGCCAGCAGTTGGGAGAACACTGAAGCTTTCTTT. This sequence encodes CASSWENTEAFF.

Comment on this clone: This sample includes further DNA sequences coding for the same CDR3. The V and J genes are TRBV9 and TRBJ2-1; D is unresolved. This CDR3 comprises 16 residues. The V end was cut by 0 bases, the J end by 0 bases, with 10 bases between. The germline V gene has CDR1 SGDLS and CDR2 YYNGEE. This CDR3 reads CASSVGGRSSYNEQFF. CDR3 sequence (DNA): TGTGCCAGCAGCGTAGGTGGCCGAAGCTCCTACAATGAGCAGTTCTTC.

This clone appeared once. CDR3 coding DNA: TGTGCCAGCAATCCTACAAGGAAGCGGGAGGGCTACGAGCAGTACTTC. Translated: CASNPTRKREGYEQYF. The rearrangement uses TRBV25-1 and TRBJ2-7, with TRBD2 identical over 10 bases. V dropped 7 bases and J dropped 3; count of bases not matched to a gene: 12. This CDR3 spans 16 amino acids. The germline CDR1 and CDR2 sequences are MGHDK and SYGVNS.

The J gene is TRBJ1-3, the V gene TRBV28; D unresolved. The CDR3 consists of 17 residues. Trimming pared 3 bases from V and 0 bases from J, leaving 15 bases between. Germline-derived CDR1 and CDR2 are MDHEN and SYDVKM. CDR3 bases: TGTGCCAGCAGTTTCTCCCCTCCCGGGAGCTCTGGAAACACCATATATTTT. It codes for CASSFSPPGSSGNTIYF.

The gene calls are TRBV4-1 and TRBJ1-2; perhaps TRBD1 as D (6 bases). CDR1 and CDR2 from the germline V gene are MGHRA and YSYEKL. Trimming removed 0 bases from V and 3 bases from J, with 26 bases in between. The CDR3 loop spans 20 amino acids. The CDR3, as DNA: TGCGCCAGCAGCCAAGATCGTCTTCGGCCAGAAGGGGGTGCGGACTATGGCTACACCTTC. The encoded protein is CASSQDRLRPEGGADYGYTF.

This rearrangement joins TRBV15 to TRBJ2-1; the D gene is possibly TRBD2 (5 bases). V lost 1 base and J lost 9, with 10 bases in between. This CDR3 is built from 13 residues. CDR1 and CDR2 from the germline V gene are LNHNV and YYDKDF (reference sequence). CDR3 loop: CATSRVDYGEQFF. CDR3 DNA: TGTGCCACCAGCAGAGTTGACTACGGTGAGCAGTTCTTC.

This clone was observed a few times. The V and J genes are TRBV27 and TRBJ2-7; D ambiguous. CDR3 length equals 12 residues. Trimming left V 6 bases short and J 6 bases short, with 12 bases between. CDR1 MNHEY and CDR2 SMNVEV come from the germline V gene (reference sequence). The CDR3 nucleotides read TGTGCCAGCAGGACCGCAGGTTCCGAGCAGTACTTC. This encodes CASRTAGSEQYF.

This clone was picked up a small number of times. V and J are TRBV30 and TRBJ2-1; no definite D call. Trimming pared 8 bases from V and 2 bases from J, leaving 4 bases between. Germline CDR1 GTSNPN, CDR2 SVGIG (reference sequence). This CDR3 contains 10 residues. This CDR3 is CAGAYNEQFF. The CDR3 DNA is TGTGCCGGGGCCTACAATGAGCAGTTCTTC. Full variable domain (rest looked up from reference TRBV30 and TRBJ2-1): SQTIHQWPATLVQPVGSPLSLECTVEGTSNPNLYWYRQAAGRGLQLLFYSVGIGQISSEVPQNLSASRPQDRQFILSSKKLLLSDSGFYLCAGAYNEQFFGPGTRLTVL.

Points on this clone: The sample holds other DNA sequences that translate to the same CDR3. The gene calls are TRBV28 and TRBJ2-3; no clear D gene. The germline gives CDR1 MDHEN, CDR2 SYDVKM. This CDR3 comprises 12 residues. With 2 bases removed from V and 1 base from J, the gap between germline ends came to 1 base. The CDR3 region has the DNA TGTGCCAGCAGTTTAGGCACAGATACGCAGTATTTT. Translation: CASSLGTDTQYF.